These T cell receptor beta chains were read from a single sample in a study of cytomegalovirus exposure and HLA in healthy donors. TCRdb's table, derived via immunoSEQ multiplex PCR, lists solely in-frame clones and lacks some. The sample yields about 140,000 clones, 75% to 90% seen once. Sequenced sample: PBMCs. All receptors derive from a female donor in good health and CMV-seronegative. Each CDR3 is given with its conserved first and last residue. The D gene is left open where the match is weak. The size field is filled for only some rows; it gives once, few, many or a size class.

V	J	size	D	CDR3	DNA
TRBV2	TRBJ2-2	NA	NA	CASSDERSNTGELFF	TGTGCCAGCAGTGACGAGCGCTCGAACACCGGGGAGCTGTTTTTT
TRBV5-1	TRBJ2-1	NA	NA	CASSLSGVRDSYNEQFF	TGCGCCAGCAGCTTATCGGGGGTAAGAGACTCCTACAATGAGCAGTTCTTC
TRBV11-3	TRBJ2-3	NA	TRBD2	CASSFNGLAGGSDTQYF	TGTGCCAGCAGCTTTAACGGACTAGCGGGAGGCTCAGATACGCAGTATTTT
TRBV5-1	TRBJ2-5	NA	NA	CASITGLQGAQETQYF	TGCGCCAGCATCACCGGCCTACAGGGAGCCCAAGAGACCCAGTACTTC
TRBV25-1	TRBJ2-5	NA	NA	CASSESKGLGEETQYF	TGTGCCAGCAGTGAATCAAAAGGCCTAGGGGAAGAGACCCAGTACTTC
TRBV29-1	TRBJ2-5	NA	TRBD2	CSVVTGTSGRLETQYF	TGCAGCGTTGTCACGGGCACTAGCGGGAGGCTGGAGACCCAGTACTTC
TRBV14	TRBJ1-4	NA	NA	CASSQETDEKLFF	TGTGCCAGCAGCCAAGAGACTGATGAAAAACTGTTTTTT
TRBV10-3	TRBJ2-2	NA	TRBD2	CAISEPRGLAGVVTGELFF	TGTGCCATCAGTGAGCCCAGGGGACTAGCGGGAGTTGTCACCGGGGAGCTGTTTTTT
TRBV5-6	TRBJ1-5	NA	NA	CASSLGQSNQPQHF	TGTGCCAGCAGCTTGGGGCAGAGCAATCAGCCCCAGCATTTT
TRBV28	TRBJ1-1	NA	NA	CASSQTVGTEAFF	TGTGCCAGCAGCCAGACAGTTGGCACTGAAGCTTTCTTT
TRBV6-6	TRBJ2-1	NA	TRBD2	CASRARTSGRSNEQFF	TGTGCCAGCAGAGCCCGGACTAGCGGGAGGAGCAATGAGCAGTTCTTC
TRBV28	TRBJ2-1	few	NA	CASSQGGGEQFF	TGTGCCAGCAGTCAAGGCGGTGGTGAGCAGTTCTTC
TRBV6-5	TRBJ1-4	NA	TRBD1	CASSYLGQGIEKLFF	TGTGCCAGCAGTTACCTGGGACAGGGGATTGAAAAACTGTTTTTT
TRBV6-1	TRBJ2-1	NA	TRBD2	CASSETSGVYNEQFF	TGTGCCAGCAGTGAGACTAGCGGGGTTTACAATGAGCAGTTCTTC
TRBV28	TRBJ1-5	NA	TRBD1	CASSLWGQVNQPQHF	TGTGCCAGCAGTTTATGGGGACAGGTCAATCAGCCCCAGCATTTT
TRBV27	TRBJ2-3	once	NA	CASSRRVFTDTQYF	TGTGCCAGCAGTCGCAGGGTGTTCACAGATACGCAGTATTTT
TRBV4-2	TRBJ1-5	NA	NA	CASSQVGEAQPQHF	TGTGCCAGCAGCCAAGTAGGGGAGGCTCAGCCCCAGCATTTT
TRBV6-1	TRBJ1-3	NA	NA	CASSLDSSGNTIYF	TGTGCCAGCAGCCTGGACAGTTCCGGAAACACCATATATTTT
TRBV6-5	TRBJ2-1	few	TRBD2	CASSYAAGGQNEQFF	TGTGCCAGCAGTTACGCGGCGGGAGGTCAGAATGAGCAGTTCTTC
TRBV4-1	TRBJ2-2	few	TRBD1	CASSQEPPGGLDTGELFF	TGCGCCAGCAGCCAAGAGCCCCCAGGGGGCCTTGATACCGGGGAGCTGTTTTTT
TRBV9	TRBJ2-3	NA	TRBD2	CASSVGASGYTDTQYF	TGTGCCAGCAGCGTAGGGGCTAGCGGGTACACAGATACGCAGTATTTT
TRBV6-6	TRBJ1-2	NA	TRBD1	CASSQPGQGELYGYTF	TGTGCCAGCAGCCAGCCGGGACAGGGAGAACTCTATGGCTACACCTTC
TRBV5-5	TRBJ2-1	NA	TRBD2	CASSLIPGLAENEQFF	TGTGCCAGCAGCTTGATCCCGGGACTAGCGGAAAATGAGCAGTTCTTC
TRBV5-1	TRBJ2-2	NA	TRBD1	CASSLGTANTGELFF	TGCGCCAGCAGCTTAGGGACAGCGAACACCGGGGAGCTGTTTTTT
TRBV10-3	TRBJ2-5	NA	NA	CATWQGGETQYF	TGTGCCACATGGCAGGGAGGAGAGACCCAGTACTTC
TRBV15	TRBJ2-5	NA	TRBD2	CATSERLAEETQYF	TGTGCCACCAGCGAAAGACTAGCGGAAGAGACCCAGTACTTC
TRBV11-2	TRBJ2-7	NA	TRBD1	CASSSSTGGYEQYF	TGTGCCAGCAGCTCATCGACAGGGGGCTACGAGCAGTACTTC
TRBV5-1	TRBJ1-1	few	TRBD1	CASSYIGQGGNTEAFF	TGCGCCAGCAGCTATATTGGACAGGGGGGCAACACTGAAGCTTTCTTT
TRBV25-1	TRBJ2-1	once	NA	CASTGLATNEQFF	TGTGCCAGCACCGGACTCGCAACGAATGAGCAGTTCTTC
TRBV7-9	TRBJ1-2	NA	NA	CASSWRSGIRGYTF	TGTGCCAGCAGCTGGCGATCAGGAATTCGTGGCTACACCTTC
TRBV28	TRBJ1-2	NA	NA	CASSLQNYGYTF	TGTGCCAGCAGTCTACAGAACTATGGCTACACCTTC
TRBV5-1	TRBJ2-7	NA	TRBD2	CASSFGSSGSYEQYF	TGCGCCAGCAGCTTCGGATCTAGCGGGTCCTACGAGCAGTACTTC